This record covers a single T cell receptor beta chain. TCRdb itself ran the RT-PCR reads through MiXCR, one entry per CDR3 protein. Of about 540,000 distinct CDR3 sequences in the sample, approximately 15% are singletons; the top ten hold 11%. This entry belongs to a study of response to subunit inactivated influenza vaccine. Unmatched junction bases numbered 10, after V lost 4 bases and J lost 7 bases. The V gene's germline CDR1 is GTSNPN and CDR2 SVGIG (reference sequence). The CDR3 consists of 15 residues. This receptor was identified in a man aged 45-60 years who received an inactivated influenza vaccine. The chain links TRBV30 to TRBJ1-6; 7 bases map to TRBD1. Here the sequenced sample was PBMCs from blood, taken about 11 days after vaccination. The CDR3 loop is CAWTLLGQVNSPLHF. The CDR3 DNA is TGTGCCTGGACCCTACTAGGACAGGTCAATTCACCCCTCCACTTT.